The 8 T cell receptor beta chains presented below share a single source sample, sequenced in a study of T cells in Graves' hyperthyroidism and ophthalmopathy. RNA transcripts served as the template for amplifying TCR beta CDR3 regions. The primer set for the first-round RT-PCR of the TCR CDR3 was HTBI. A single record per CDR3 protein comes from TCRdb applying MiXCR to the multiplex PCR reads. The repertoire has some 550,000 distinct CDR3 sequences, roughly 16% of them found once; the top ten carry more than 3%. Input material: blood. The receptors were gathered from a woman aged 40 to 49 with Graves' ophthalmopathy.

This clonotype was seen repeatedly, ten times or more. The gene calls are TRBV5-1 and TRBJ2-2; no clear D. The CDR3 loop spans 14 amino acids. Germline V gene lookup returns CDR1 SGHRS and CDR2 YFSETQ. The V gene lost 1 base and the J gene lost 0 bases, with 4 bases spanning the gap. CDR3 sequence (DNA): TGCGCCAGCAGCTTGTTTACGAACACCGGGGAGCTGTTTTTT. Protein sequence: CASSLFTNTGELFF.

The table lists this clonotype with many counts. The rearrangement uses TRBV11-3 and TRBJ2-7; tentative D call: TRBD2 (6 bases). Per germline, CDR1 SGHNT and CDR2 YENEEA. The CDR3 runs to 13 residues. V dropped 4 bases and J dropped 7 bases, with 14 bases sitting between them. The chain's CDR3 is CASSSSRRGEQYF. CDR3 nucleotide sequence: TGTGCCAGCAGCTCTTCCCGCCGGGGGGAGCAGTACTTC.

The chain is built from TRBV6-5 and TRBJ1-2; D is undetermined. The germline gives CDR1 MNHEY, CDR2 SVGAGI. Trimming took 2 bases from V and 0 from J, leaving 10 bases between them. The CDR3 contains 15 residues. CDR3 region: CASSYTQETNYGYTF. The CDR3 nucleotides read TGTGCCAGCAGTTACACCCAGGAGACTAACTATGGCTACACCTTC.

In its sample, this clonotype was seen many times. The chain combines TRBV6-1 with TRBJ1-3, with a tentative D call TRBD1 (6 bases). Per the germline V gene, CDR1 is MNHNS and CDR2 is SASEGT. Trimming cost V 5 bases and J 0 bases, with 20 bases left between them. CDR3 length equals 18 residues. CDR3 DNA: TGTGCCAGCAGTCACCGGAGGACAGTCCACTCCTCTGGAAACACCATATATTTT. This translates into CASSHRRTVHSSGNTIYF.

This clonotype was seen a handful of times. The CDR3 nucleotides read TGCAGTGCTAGACGCCCAAGCGGAGACACAGATACGCAGTATTTT. This encodes CSARRPSGDTDTQYF. V gene TRBV20-1 combines with J gene TRBJ2-3; weak D call: TRBD2 (5 bases). This CDR3 comprises 15 residues. Germline V gene lookup returns CDR1 DFQATT and CDR2 SNEGSKA (reference sequence). V shed 2 bases and J shed 2 bases, with 14 bases lying between them.

This clonotype was seen repeatedly, ten times or more. The rearrangement joins TRBV4-1 to TRBJ2-3; 9 nucleotides match TRBD1. The junction had 9 bases not matched to a gene; V was cut back by 4 bases and J by 4 bases. Looked up from germline, CDR1 is MGHRA and CDR2 is YSYEKL. CDR3 size: 16 residues. CDR3 loop: CASSPQDRGRADTQYF. The DNA of the CDR3 is TGCGCCAGCAGCCCACAGGACAGGGGAAGGGCAGATACGCAGTATTTT.

To note about this clonotype: This may be a read error: a much more frequent sequence differs by one nucleotide. This chain uses TRBV13 with TRBJ1-1; tentative D call: TRBD1 (5 bases). This CDR3 contains 15 residues. From germline, CDR1 is PRHDT and CDR2 FYEKMQ (reference sequence). The CDR3 coding sequence is TGTGCCAGCAGCTTAACCGGGGCAATGAACACTGAAGCTTCCTTT. Translating it yields CASSLTGAMNTEASF.

Only a few counts were recorded for this clonotype. The chain uses TRBV7-2 and TRBJ1-2; 7 bases map to TRBD1. The V gene end was trimmed by 5 bases and the J gene end by 5 bases; junction bases not matched to a gene: 8. In germline, CDR1 is SGHTA, CDR2 FQGNSA. The CDR3 is made up of 14 amino acids. CDR3 in amino acids: CASSAETGWYGYTF. Written as DNA, the CDR3 is TGTGCCAGCAGCGCAGAGACAGGGTGGTATGGCTACACCTTC.